This T cell receptor (beta chain) was captured by sequencing in a study of tumor-infiltrating lymphocytes in oesophageal squamous cell carcinoma. Via MiXCR, TCRdb re-called the PCR reads, giving one row per CDR3 protein. The repertoire holds around 6,200 distinct CDR3 sequences, with about 15% as singletons. V lost 3 bases, J lost 13 bases, and 12 bases lay in between. This CDR3 comprises 11 residues. This clonotype is categorized as medium-sized (0.01 to 0.1%). The TCR was taken from a male donor with esophageal squamous cell carcinoma. The sequenced sample consisted of normal esophageal tissue next to the tumor. The rearrangement uses TRBV12-3 or TRBV12-4 and TRBJ2-5; perhaps TRBD2 as D (7 bases). CDR3 bases: TGTGCCAGCAGTTTGGGGGGGGCCCGGTACTTC. Translation gives CASSLGGARYF.